One and the same sample provided the 7 T cell receptor beta chains below, sequenced in a study of radiotherapy plus CTLA-4 blockade in lung cancer listed by TCRdb under 2018. The protocol used for the library was the immunoSEQ multiplex PCR assay. TCRdb limited this immuneACCESS table to in-frame rearrangements with V and J called. A share of clones is missing; checked studies link under half to unresolved V genes, and the rest is unexplained. This sample holds 50,000 to 85,000 clones; around 86% were observed only once. Of the sample, about 4% is held by the ten largest clones. The sample in question was peripheral blood, obtained from a patient treated with radiotherapy plus ipilimumab. Source of these receptors: a human donor with non-small cell lung cancer who had a partial response to radiotherapy plus ipilimumab.

The gene calls are TRBV29-1 and TRBJ1-1, with D tentatively TRBD1 (5 bases). Germline CDR1 and CDR2: SQVTM and ANQGSEA. This CDR3 is built from 13 residues. V shed 3 bases and J shed 3 bases, with 11 bases lying between them. The CDR3, as DNA: TGCAGCGTTGATTGGGGGGGGGACACTGAAGCTTTCTTT. Translation gives CSVDWGGDTEAFF.

The chain uses TRBV6-7 and TRBJ2-1; unclear D gene. TRBV6-7 is an open reading frame whose function is uncertain. The CDR3 totals 13 residues. V dropped 4 bases and J dropped 7 bases, with 11 bases sitting between them. CDR3 DNA: TGTGCCAGCAGTTCCCTAGGCAGTAATGAGCAGTTCTTC. Its translation is CASSSLGSNEQFF.

The V call is TRBV18, the J call TRBJ2-1, with D tentatively TRBD1 (5 bases). V was clipped by 2 bases and J by 7 bases, with 21 bases between them. CDR1 and CDR2 from the germline V gene are KGHSH and LQKENI. CDR3 size: 17 residues. Written as DNA, the CDR3 is TGTGCCAGCTCACCAACAGGCCTAGGAGATGTGGATAATGAGCAGTTCTTC. This codes for CASSPTGLGDVDNEQFF.

V usage is TRBV7-8 and J usage is TRBJ2-7; 15 bases fit TRBD2. The V gene's germline CDR1 is SGHVS and CDR2 FQNEAQ. Germline trimming cut 4 bases from V and 3 bases from J; bases unmatched to any gene: 1. This CDR3 spans 15 amino acids. CDR3 bases: TGTGCCAGCAGCTCGGGACTAGCGGGAGGCTACGAGCAGTACTTC. Its protein product is CASSSGLAGGYEQYF. The variable domain in full, completed from reference TRBV7-8 and TRBJ2-7, reads GAGVSQSPRYKVAKRGQDVALRCDPISGHVSLFWYQQALGQGPEFLTYFQNEAQLDKSGLPSDRFFAERPEGSVSTLKIQRTQQEDSAVYLCASSSGLAGGYEQYFGPGTRLTVT.

The chain combines TRBV19 with TRBJ1-2, with a possible D match to TRBD1 (6 bases). V lost 7 bases, J lost 6 bases, and 15 bases lay in between. This CDR3 is built from 13 residues. From germline, CDR1 is LNHDA and CDR2 SQIVND (reference sequence). CDR3 nucleotides: TGTGCCAGTACCCCTAGGGGGTCGGATGGCTACACCTTC. Translating gives CASTPRGSDGYTF.

The table lists this clone with a count of one. This chain links TRBV9 with TRBJ1-5, with 8 positions matching TRBD1. CDR1 SGDLS and CDR2 YYNGEE come from the germline V gene. V shed 3 bases and J 6 bases; nucleotides not matched to a gene: 8. The CDR3 has 15 residues. CDR3 DNA sequence: TGTGCCAGCAGCGCTCAGGGGGCGCTGGGTCAGCCCCAGCATTTT. This translates into CASSAQGALGQPQHF.

This clone came up a few times. This chain links TRBV30 with TRBJ2-7, with D hard to call. The germline V gene has CDR1 GTSNPN and CDR2 SVGIG (reference sequence). CDR3 length: 9 amino acids. V lost 8 bases and J lost 6, with 8 bases in between. The CDR3 sequence: CAPSGEQYF. In nucleotides, the CDR3 is TGTGCCCCCTCAGGCGAGCAGTACTTC. Based on the CDR3 plus reference TRBV30 and TRBJ2-7, the full variable domain is SQTIHQWPATLVQPVGSPLSLECTVEGTSNPNLYWYRQAAGRGLQLLFYSVGIGQISSEVPQNLSASRPQDRQFILSSKKLLLSDSGFYLCAPSGEQYFGPGTRLTVT.